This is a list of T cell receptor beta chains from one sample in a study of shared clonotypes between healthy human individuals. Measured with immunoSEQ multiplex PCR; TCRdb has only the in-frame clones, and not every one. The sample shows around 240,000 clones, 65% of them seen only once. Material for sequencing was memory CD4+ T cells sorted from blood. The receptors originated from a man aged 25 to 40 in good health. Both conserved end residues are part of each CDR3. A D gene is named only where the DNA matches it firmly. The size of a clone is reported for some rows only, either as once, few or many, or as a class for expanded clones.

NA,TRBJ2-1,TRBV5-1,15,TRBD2,TGCGCCAGCAGCTCGGGACTAGCGTCGGGCAATGAGCAGTTCTTC,CASSSGLASGNEQFF
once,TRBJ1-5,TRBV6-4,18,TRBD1,TGTGCCAGCAGTGGATGGACAGGGAGCATTGAGGGCAATCAGCCCCAGCATTTT,CASSGWTGSIEGNQPQHF
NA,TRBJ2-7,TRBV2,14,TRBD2,TGTGCCAGCAGTGTGGTACAGGCGGGGGACGAGCAGTACTTC,CASSVVQAGDEQYF
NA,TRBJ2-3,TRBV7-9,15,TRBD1,TGTGCCAGCAGCAACCGAGGGGGCGCGGTAGATACGCAGTATTTT,CASSNRGGAVDTQYF
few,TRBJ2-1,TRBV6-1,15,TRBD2,TGTGCCAGCAGCGAATCACCGGGACTAGGATTTAAGCAGTTCTTC,CASSESPGLGFKQFF
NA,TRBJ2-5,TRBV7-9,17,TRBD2,TGTGCCAGCAGCCCCAAACGTCGAGCGGGAGAATCGGAGACCCAGTACTTC,CASSPKRRAGESETQYF
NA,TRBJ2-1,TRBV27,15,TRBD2,TGTGCCAGCAGTTCCCCAAGCGGGAAGCAGAATGAGCAGTTCTTC,CASSSPSGKQNEQFF
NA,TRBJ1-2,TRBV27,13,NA,TGTGCCAGCAGTTTCCGGGGATCCTATGGCTACACCTTC,CASSFRGSYGYTF
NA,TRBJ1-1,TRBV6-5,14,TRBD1,TGTGCCAGCAGTGGGGAGGGGGCAGGCACTGAAGCTTTCTTT,CASSGEGAGTEAFF
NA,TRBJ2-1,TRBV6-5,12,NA,TGTGCCATAAGTGACTCCTACAATGAGCAGTTCTTC,CAISDSYNEQFF
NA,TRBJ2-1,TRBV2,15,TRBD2,TGTGCCAGCAGTGATAGAGAGGGACTATCTAGTGAGCAGTTCTTC,CASSDREGLSSEQFF
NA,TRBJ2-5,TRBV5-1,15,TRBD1,TGCGCCAGCATAGGGACAGGGGGCTCGGGGGAGACCCAGTACTTC,CASIGTGGSGETQYF
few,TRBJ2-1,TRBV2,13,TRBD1,TGTGCCAGCAATCCGGGACAGGGGGAACCACAGTTCTTC,CASNPGQGEPQFF
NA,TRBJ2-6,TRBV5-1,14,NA,TGCGCCAGCAGGGATTCCTCTGGGGCCAACGTCCTGACTTTC,CASRDSSGANVLTF
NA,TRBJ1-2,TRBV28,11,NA,TGTGCCAGCAGATTTAGGAGTGGCTACACCTTC,CASRFRSGYTF
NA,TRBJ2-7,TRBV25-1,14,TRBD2,TGTGCCAGCACCTCGGGAGGGGGCTCCTACGAGCAGTACTTC,CASTSGGGSYEQYF
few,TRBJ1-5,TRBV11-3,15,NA,TGTGCCAGCAGCCAAGGAGGGGGGGTCAGGCAGCCCCAGCATTTT,CASSQGGGVRQPQHF
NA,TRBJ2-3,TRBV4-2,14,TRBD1,TGTGCCAGCAGCCTACAGGGGGCGGGAGATACGCAGTATTTT,CASSLQGAGDTQYF
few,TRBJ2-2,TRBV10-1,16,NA,TGCGCCAGCAGCCGTACTAGCACCCCCCGGAGGGGGGAGCTGTTTTTT,CASSRTSTPRRGELFF
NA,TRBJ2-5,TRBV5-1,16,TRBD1,TGCGCCAGCAGCTTGGTGGAGGGACAGGACGGAGAGACCCAGTACTTC,CASSLVEGQDGETQYF
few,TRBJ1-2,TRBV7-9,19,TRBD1,TGTGCCAGCAGTCAAACGCCCCCCGGGACAGGATTGTACCCATATGGCTACACCTTC,CASSQTPPGTGLYPYGYTF
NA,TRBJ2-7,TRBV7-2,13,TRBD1,TGTGCCAGCAGCCCGCAGGGGGTCTACGAGCAGTACTTC,CASSPQGVYEQYF
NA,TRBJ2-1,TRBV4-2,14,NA,TGTGCCAGCAGCCAAGGGCTAGCGTCACATGAGCAGTTCTTC,CASSQGLASHEQFF
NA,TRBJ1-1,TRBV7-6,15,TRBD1,TGTGCCAGCAGCCCGACAGGGGGGTCGGGCACTGAAGCTTTCTTT,CASSPTGGSGTEAFF
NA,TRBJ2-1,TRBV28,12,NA,TGTGCCAGCAGTAGTACTCTCAATGAGCAGTTCTTC,CASSSTLNEQFF
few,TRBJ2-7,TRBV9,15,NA,TGTGCCAGCAGCGTAGAGGGACATCCCCGTACGGAGCAGTACTTC,CASSVEGHPRTEQYF
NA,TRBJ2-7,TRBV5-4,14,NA,TGTGCCAGCAGCTTGATGGGAGGATCCTACGAGCAGTACTTC,CASSLMGGSYEQYF
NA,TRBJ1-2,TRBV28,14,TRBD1,TGTGCCAGCAGCACGACAAAGAGGGGGCTCGGCTACACCTTC,CASSTTKRGLGYTF
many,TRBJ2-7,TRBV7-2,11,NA,TGTGCCAGCAGCTTTTTCTACGAGCAGTACTTC,CASSFFYEQYF
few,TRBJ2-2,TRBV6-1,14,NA,TGTGCCAGCAGTGTAACCCCGACCGCCGGGGAGCTGTTTTTT,CASSVTPTAGELFF
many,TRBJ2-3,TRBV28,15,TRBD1,TGTGCCAGCAGGGGAACCGGGACAGGGACAGATACGCAGTATTTT,CASRGTGTGTDTQYF
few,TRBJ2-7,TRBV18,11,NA,TGTGCCAGCTCACCCCAGTCCGAGCAGTACTTC,CASSPQSEQYF
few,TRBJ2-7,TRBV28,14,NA,TGTGCCAGCAGTCCGCCGGCAGGGAGGTACGAGCAGTACTTC,CASSPPAGRYEQYF
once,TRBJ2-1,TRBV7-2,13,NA,TGTGCCAGCAGCCCCCTGGCAAAGAATGAGCAGTTCTTC,CASSPLAKNEQFF
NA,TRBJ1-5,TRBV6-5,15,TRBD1,TGTGCCAGCAAAAAGACAGGGGTCCCCAATCAGCCCCAGCATTTT,CASKKTGVPNQPQHF
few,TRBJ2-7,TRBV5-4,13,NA,TGTGCCAGCAGCCCAAAGGACAGCTACGAGCAGTACTTC,CASSPKDSYEQYF
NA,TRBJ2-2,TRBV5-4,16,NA,TGTGCCAGCAGCTTGATTGCCGGGCTCAACACCGGGGAGCTGTTTTTT,CASSLIAGLNTGELFF
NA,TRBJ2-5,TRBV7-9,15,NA,TGTGCCAGCAGCTTATCAACAGGGCCCGGGGAGACCCAGTACTTC,CASSLSTGPGETQYF
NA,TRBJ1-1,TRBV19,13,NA,TGTGCCAGTAGCCAACAGGCGCGGCTTGAAGCTTTCTTT,CASSQQARLEAFF
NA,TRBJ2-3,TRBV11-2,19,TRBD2,TGTGCCAGCAGCCTCACGATACCACTTAGCGGGACGAACACAGATACGCAGTATTTT,CASSLTIPLSGTNTDTQYF
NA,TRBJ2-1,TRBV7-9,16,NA,TGTGCCAGCAGCCGGATTGCCGGCGGGGACTACAATGAGCAGTTCTTC,CASSRIAGGDYNEQFF
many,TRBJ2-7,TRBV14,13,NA,TGTGCCAGCAGCCCCCTCGGGAGCTACGAGCAGTACTTC,CASSPLGSYEQYF
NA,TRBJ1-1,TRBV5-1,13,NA,TGCGCCAGCACCTTGTACGATAACACTGAAGCTTTCTTT,CASTLYDNTEAFF
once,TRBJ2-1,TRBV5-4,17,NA,TGTGCCAGCAGGAAGGGAAAAGGGTTCCCCGCAGACAATGAGCAGTTCTTC,CASRKGKGFPADNEQFF
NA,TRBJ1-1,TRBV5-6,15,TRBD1,TGTGCCAGCAGCTATTCGGGACAGGGGTACACTGAAGCTTTCTTT,CASSYSGQGYTEAFF
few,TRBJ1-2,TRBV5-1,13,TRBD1,TGCGCCAGCAGCCCGGACAGGGTGGGTGGCTACACCTTC,CASSPDRVGGYTF
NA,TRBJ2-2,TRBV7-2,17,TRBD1,TGTGCCAGCAGCCGATACCGGACAGGGGGTGGGACCGGGGAGCTGTTTTTT,CASSRYRTGGGTGELFF
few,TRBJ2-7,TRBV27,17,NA,TGTGCCAGCAGTTCACTCTCAAACAGGGCCACCTACTACGAGCAGTACTTC,CASSSLSNRATYYEQYF